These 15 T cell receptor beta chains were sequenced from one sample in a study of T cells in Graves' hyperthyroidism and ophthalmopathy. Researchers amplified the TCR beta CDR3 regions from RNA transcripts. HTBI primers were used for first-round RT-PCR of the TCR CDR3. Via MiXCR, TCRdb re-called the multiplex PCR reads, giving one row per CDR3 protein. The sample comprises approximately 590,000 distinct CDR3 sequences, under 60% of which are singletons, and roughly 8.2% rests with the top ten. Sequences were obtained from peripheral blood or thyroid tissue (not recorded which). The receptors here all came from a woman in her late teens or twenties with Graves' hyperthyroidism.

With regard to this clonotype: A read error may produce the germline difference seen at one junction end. CDR3 in DNA: TGTGCCGGCAGCAAGTCCTACGAGCAGTACTTC. Its protein is CAGSKSYEQYF. The chain employs TRBV7-9 and TRBJ2-7; D is undetermined. The germline gives CDR1 SEHNR, CDR2 FQNEAQ (reference sequence). This CDR3 spans 11 amino acids.

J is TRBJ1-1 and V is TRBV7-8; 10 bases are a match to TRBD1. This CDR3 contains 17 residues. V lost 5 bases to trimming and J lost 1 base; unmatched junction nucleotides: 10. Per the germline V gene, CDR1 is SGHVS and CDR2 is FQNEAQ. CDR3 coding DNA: TGTGCCAGCAGCCCCAGACAGGGGGCTCTTTGGAACACTGAAGCTTTCTTT. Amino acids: CASSPRQGALWNTEAFF. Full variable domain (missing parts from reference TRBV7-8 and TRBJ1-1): GAGVSQSPRYKVAKRGQDVALRCDPISGHVSLFWYQQALGQGPEFLTYFQNEAQLDKSGLPSDRFFAERPEGSVSTLKIQRTQQEDSAVYLCASSPRQGALWNTEAFFGQGTRLTVV.

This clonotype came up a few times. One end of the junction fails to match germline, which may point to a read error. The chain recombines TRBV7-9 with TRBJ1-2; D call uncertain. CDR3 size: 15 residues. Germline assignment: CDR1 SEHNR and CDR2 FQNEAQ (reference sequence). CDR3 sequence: CASSQQWNEYYGYTF. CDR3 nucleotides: TGCGCCAGCAGCCAACAATGGAATGAATACTATGGCTACACCTTC.

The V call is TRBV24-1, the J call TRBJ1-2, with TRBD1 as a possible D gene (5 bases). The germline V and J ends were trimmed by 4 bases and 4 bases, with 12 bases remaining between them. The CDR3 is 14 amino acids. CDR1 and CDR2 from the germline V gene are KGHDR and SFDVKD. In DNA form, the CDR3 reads TGTGCCACCAGTGACCCCAGGGCCGGCTATGGCTACACCTTC. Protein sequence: CATSDPRAGYGYTF.

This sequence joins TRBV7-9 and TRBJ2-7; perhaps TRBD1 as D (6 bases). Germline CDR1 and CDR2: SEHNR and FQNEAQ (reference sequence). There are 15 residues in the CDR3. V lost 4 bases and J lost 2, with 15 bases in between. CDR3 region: CASSSPRGKAYEQYF. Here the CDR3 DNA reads TGTGCCAGCAGCTCCCCCAGGGGCAAGGCCTACGAGCAGTACTTC.

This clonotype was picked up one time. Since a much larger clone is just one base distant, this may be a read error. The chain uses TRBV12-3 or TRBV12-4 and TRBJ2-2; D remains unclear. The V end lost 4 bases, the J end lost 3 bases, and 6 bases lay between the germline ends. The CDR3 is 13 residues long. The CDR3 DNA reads TGTGCCAGCAGTTACGGAGACACCGGGGAGCTGTTTTTT. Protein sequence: CASSYGDTGELFF.

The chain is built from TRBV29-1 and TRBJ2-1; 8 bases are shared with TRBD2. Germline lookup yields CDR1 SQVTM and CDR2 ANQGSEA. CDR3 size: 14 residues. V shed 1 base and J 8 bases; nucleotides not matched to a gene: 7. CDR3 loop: CSVEAGTRLHEQFF. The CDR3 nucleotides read TGCAGCGTTGAAGCGGGGACTAGATTACATGAGCAGTTCTTC.

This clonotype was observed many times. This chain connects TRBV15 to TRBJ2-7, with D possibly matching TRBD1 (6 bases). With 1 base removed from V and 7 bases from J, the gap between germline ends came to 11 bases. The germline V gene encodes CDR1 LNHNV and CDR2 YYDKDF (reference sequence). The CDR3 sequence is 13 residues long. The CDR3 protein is CATSRGLGGEQYF. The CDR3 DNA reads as TGTGCCACCAGCAGAGGTTTAGGGGGAGAGCAGTACTTC.

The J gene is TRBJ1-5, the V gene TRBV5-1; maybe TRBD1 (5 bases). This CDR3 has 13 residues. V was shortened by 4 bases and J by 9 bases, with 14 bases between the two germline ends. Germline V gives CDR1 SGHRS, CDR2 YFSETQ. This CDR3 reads CASSPTETGPQHF. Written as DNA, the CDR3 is TGCGCCAGCAGCCCGACGGAAACAGGGCCCCAGCATTTT.

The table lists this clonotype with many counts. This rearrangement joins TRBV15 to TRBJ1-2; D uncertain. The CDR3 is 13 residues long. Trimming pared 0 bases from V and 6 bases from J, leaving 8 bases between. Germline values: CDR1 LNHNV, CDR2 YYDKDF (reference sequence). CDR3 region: CATSRDAGHGYTF. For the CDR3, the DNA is TGTGCCACCAGCAGAGATGCCGGGCATGGCTACACCTTC.

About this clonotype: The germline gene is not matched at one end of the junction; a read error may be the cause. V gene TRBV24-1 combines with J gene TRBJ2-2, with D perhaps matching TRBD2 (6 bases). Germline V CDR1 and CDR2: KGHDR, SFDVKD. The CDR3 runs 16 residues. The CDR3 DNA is TGTGCCACCAGTGATTTCCGGGACTCCGACACCGGTGAGCTGTTTTTT. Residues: CATSDFRDSDTGELFF.

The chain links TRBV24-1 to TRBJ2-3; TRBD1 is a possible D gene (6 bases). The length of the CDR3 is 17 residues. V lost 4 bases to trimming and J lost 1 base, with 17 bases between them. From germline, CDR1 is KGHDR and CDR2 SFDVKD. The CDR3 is CATSEPTGRVGTDTQYF. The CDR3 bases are TGTGCCACCAGTGAACCCACAGGGCGAGTGGGCACAGATACGCAGTATTTT.

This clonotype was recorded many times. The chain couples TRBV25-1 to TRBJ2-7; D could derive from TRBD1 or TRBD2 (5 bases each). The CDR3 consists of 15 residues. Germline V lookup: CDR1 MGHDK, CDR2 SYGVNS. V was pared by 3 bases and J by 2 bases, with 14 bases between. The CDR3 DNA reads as TGTGCCAGCAGTGACGGGGTGGGGCTTCCCTACGAGCAGTACTTC. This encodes CASSDGVGLPYEQYF.

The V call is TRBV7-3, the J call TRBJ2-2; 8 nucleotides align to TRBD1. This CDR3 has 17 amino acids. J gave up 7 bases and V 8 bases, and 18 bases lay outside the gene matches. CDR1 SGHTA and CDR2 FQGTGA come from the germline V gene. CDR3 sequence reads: CASSTRSSDRAVGELFF. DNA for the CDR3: TGTGCCAGCTCGACAAGGTCCTCGGACAGGGCGGTCGGGGAGCTGTTTTTT.

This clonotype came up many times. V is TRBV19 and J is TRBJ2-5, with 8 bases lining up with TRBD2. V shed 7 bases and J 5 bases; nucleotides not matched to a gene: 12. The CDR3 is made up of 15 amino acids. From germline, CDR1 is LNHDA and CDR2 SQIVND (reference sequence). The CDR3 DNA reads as TGTGCCAGTACTGAGAATAGCGGGACCGGTGAGACCCAGTACTTC. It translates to CASTENSGTGETQYF. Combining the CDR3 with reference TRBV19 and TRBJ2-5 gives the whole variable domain DGGITQSPKYLFRKEGQNVTLSCEQNLNHDAMYWYRQDPGQGLRLIYYSQIVNDFQKGDIAEGYSVSREKKESFPLTVTSAQKNPTAFYLCASTENSGTGETQYFGPGTRLLVL.